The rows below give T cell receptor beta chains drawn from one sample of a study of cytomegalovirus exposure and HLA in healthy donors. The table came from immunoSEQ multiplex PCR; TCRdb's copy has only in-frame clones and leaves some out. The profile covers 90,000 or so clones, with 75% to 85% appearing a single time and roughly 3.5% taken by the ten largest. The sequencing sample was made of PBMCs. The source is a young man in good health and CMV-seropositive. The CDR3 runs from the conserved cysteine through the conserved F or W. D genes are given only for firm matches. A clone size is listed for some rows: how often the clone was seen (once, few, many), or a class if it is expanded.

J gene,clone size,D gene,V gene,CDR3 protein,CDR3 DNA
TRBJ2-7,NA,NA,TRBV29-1,CSVGRGSYEQYF,TGCAGCGTTGGCAGGGGTAGCTACGAGCAGTACTTC
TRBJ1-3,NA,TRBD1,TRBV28,CASSYPGQGRTIYF,TGTGCCAGCAGTTACCCGGGACAGGGTAGAACCATATATTTT
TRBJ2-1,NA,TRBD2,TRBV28,CASSLRGGSSYNEQFF,TGTGCCAGCAGTTTACGGGGCGGGAGCTCCTACAATGAGCAGTTCTTC
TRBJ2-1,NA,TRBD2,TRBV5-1,CASSLSPAGAHGEQFF,TGCGCCAGCAGCTTGTCTCCAGCGGGAGCTCATGGTGAGCAGTTCTTC
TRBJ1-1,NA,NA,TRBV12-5,CASGSRDLDRKAFF,TGTGCTAGTGGTTCTCGGGACTTAGATCGTAAAGCTTTCTTT
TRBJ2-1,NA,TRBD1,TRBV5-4,CASSATGGSHNEQFF,TGTGCCAGCAGCGCAACAGGGGGCTCCCACAATGAGCAGTTCTTC
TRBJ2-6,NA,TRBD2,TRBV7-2,CASSFGAAGNSGANVLTF,TGTGCCAGCAGCTTCGGAGCAGCGGGGAACTCTGGGGCCAACGTCCTGACTTTC
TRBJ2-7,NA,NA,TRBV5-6,CASSSRGPRSYEQYF,TGTGCCAGCAGCTCCAGGGGTCCCCGTTCCTACGAGCAGTACTTC
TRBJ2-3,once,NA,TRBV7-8,CASTRAGDTQYF,TGTGCCAGCACCCGAGCCGGAGATACGCAGTATTTT
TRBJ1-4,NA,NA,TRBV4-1,CASSQLQGLQVNEKLFF,TGCGCCAGCAGCCAACTCCAGGGGTTACAGGTTAATGAAAAACTGTTTTTT
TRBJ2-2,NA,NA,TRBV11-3,CASSLGQFVTGELFF,TGTGCCAGCAGCTTAGGGCAGTTTGTTACCGGGGAGCTGTTTTTT
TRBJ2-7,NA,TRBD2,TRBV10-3,CAISEGLAGLYEQYF,TGTGCCATCAGTGAAGGGCTAGCGGGGCTCTACGAGCAGTACTTC
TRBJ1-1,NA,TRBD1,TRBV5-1,CASSLGGGRTEAFF,TGCGCCAGCAGCTTGGGAGGGGGCCGCACTGAAGCTTTCTTT
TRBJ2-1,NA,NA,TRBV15,CATSRVYNEQFF,TGTGCCACCAGCAGAGTATACAATGAGCAGTTCTTC
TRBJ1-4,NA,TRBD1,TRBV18,CASSAQGATNEKLFF,TGTGCCAGCTCAGCCCAGGGGGCAACTAATGAAAAACTGTTTTTT
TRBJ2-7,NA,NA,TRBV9,CASSASDSTYEQYF,TGCGCCAGCAGCGCGTCCGACAGTACCTACGAGCAGTACTTC
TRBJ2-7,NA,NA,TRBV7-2,CASSLFAESYEQYF,TGTGCCAGCAGCTTATTCGCTGAGTCCTACGAGCAGTACTTC
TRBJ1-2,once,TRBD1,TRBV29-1,CSVGTGPNYGYTF,TGCAGCGTTGGGACAGGCCCTAACTATGGCTACACCTTC
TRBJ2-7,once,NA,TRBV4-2,CASSQDLTYEQYF,TGTGCCAGCAGCCAAGATTTAACCTACGAGCAGTACTTC
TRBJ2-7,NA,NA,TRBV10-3,CATIHGVSYEQYF,TGTGCCACCATCCACGGGGTATCCTACGAGCAGTACTTC
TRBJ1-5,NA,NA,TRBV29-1,CSALSSVNQPQHF,TGCAGCGCGCTCAGTTCAGTCAATCAGCCCCAGCATTTT
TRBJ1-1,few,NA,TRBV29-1,CSAEATGANTEAFF,TGCAGCGCCGAAGCGACTGGGGCGAACACTGAAGCTTTCTTT
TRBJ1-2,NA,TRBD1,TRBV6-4,CASSVGPGGKGGYTF,TGTGCCAGCTCAGTGGGCCCAGGGGGCAAGGGTGGCTACACCTTC
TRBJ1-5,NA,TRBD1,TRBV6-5,CASSSDRGRDQPQHF,TGTGCCAGCAGTTCTGACAGGGGAAGGGATCAGCCCCAGCATTTT
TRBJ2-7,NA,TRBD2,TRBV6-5,CASSRGEGGVYEQYF,TGTGCCAGCAGTCGCGGGGAGGGAGGAGTCTACGAGCAGTACTTC
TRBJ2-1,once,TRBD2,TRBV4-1,CASSQVGLAGYNEQFF,TGCGCCAGCAGCCAAGTAGGGCTAGCGGGGTACAATGAGCAGTTCTTC
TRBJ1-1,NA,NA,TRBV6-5,CATRTGVRPNTEAFF,TGTGCCACCCGAACCGGGGTCAGACCGAACACTGAAGCTTTCTTT
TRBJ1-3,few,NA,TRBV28,CASTLTGSSGNTIYF,TGTGCCAGCACCCTAACGGGGAGCTCTGGAAACACCATATATTTT
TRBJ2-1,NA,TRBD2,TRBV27,CASSLRRASGRMSYNEQFF,TGTGCCAGCAGTTTAAGAAGGGCTAGCGGGAGGATGTCCTACAATGAGCAGTTCTTC
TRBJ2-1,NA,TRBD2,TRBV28,CASSARLAGGYNEQFF,TGTGCCAGCAGTGCAAGACTAGCGGGAGGGTACAATGAGCAGTTCTTC
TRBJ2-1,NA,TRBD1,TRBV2,CASSEAGTGGVLNNEQFF,TGTGCCAGCAGTGAAGCAGGGACAGGGGGCGTTCTAAACAATGAGCAGTTCTTC
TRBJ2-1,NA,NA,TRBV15,CATSRVRSDEQFF,TGTGCCACCAGCAGAGTCCGTAGCGATGAGCAGTTCTTC
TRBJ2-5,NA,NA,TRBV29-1,CSVEVAKETQYF,TGCAGCGTTGAAGTAGCGAAAGAGACCCAGTACTTC
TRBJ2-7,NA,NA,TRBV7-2,CASSFQGEQYF,TGTGCCAGCAGCTTCCAGGGGGAGCAGTACTTC
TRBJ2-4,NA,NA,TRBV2,CASSEAGQGMAKNIQYF,TGTGCCAGCAGTGAAGCGGGTCAGGGGATGGCCAAAAACATTCAGTACTTC
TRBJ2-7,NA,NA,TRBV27,CASSLQGPSHEQYF,TGTGCCAGCAGTTTACAGGGGCCCTCCCACGAGCAGTACTTC
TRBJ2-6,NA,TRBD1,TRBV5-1,CASSFTGGSGANVLTF,TGCGCCAGCAGCTTTACAGGGGGCTCCGGGGCCAACGTCCTGACTTTC
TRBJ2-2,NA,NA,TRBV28,CASSRQGYTGELFF,TGTGCCAGCAGTCGCCAGGGATACACCGGGGAGCTGTTTTTT
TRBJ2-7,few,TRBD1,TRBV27,CASSHGTGSYEQYF,TGTGCCAGCAGTCACGGGACAGGGAGTTACGAGCAGTACTTC
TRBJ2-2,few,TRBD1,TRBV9,CASSVAYRGGELFF,TGTGCCAGCAGCGTAGCTTACAGGGGAGGGGAGCTGTTTTTT
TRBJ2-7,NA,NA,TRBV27,CASSLTRRYEQYF,TGTGCCAGCAGTCTAACCAGGAGGTACGAGCAGTACTTC
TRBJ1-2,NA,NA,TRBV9,CASSVGPGTNYGYTF,TGTGCCAGCAGCGTAGGTCCAGGAACTAACTATGGCTACACCTTC
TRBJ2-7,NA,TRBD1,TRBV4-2,CASSQGDRGNGNEQYF,TGTGCCAGCAGCCAGGGCGACAGGGGGAATGGAAACGAGCAGTACTTC
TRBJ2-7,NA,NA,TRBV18,CASSPPSSYEQYF,TGTGCCAGCTCACCCCCGAGCTCCTACGAGCAGTACTTC
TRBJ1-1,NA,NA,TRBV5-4,CASSSGPGTPNTEAFF,TGTGCCAGCAGCTCCGGACCTGGGACACCGAACACTGAAGCTTTCTTT